The entry below gives a single TCR beta chain sequence along with its context. The data were obtained in a study of blood T cell repertoires in COVID-19. On the study more broadly: From T cells, B-cell-depleted T cells, or PBMCs came the material, which was cDNA or gDNA.

As handled by the study authors: Reference gene primer amplification gave nucleated cell count estimates. Assay used: immunoSEQ multiplex PCR; TCRdb lists only in-frame clones, some missing. V and J calls and clone size are given by that table; D and trimming were obtained from the DNA. The table shows some 140,000 clones, with approximately 83% occurring only once. CDR3 length equals 17 residues. V shed 3 bases, J shed 2 bases, and the junction held 9 bases outside the gene matches. Germline CDR1 SGHNT, CDR2 YYREEE (reference sequence). The receptor's source is a man between 45 and 60 years old who had recovered from COVID-19. Input material: PBMCs or T cells enriched from blood (not recorded which). This sequence joins TRBV5-4 and TRBJ2-3; 10 bases map to TRBD2. CDR3 region: CASSWQRAGGYTDTQYF. CDR3 sequence (DNA): TGTGCCAGCAGCTGGCAAAGAGCGGGGGGGTACACAGATACGCAGTATTTT.